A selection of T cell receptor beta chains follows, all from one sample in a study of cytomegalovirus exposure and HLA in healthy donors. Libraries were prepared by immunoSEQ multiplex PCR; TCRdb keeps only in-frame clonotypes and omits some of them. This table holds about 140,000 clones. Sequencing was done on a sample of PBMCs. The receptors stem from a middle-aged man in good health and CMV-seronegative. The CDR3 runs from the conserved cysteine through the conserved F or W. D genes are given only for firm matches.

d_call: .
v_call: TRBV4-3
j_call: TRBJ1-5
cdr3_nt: TGCGCCAGCAGCCAAGACAGGTCCTCAGGGTCCCAGCATTTT
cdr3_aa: CASSQDRSSGSQHF

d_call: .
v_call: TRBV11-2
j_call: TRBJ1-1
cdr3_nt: TGTGCCAGCAGCTCAAATCGCGGGCAACTGAACACTGAAGCTTTCTTT
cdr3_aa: CASSSNRGQLNTEAFF

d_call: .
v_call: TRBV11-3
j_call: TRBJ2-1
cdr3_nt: TGTGCCAGCAGCTTAGATCGAGATGAGCAGTTCTTC
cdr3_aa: CASSLDRDEQFF

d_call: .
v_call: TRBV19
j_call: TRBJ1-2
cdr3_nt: TGTGCCAGTAGTATCTCCGGGGACTATGGCTACACCTTC
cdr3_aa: CASSISGDYGYTF

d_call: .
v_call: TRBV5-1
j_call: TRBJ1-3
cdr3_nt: TGCGCCAGCAGCCCCTTTGGCGGGGGAATCGTTGGAAACACCATATATTTT
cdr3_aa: CASSPFGGGIVGNTIYF

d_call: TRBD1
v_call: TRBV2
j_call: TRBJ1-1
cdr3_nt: TGTGCCACCGGGGACAGGATGAACACTGAAGCTTTCTTT
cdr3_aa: CATGDRMNTEAFF

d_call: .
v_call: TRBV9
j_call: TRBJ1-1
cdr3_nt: TGTGCCAGCAGCGTGGGACTGCGGGGGACTGAAGCTTTCTTT
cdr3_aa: CASSVGLRGTEAFF

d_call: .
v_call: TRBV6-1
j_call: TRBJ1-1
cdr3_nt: TGTGCCAGCAGGACAGGAACTGAAGCTTTCTTT
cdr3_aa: CASRTGTEAFF

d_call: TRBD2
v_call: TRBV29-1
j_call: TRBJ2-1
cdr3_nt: TGCAGCGTCTACACCGCACTAGCGGGGGGGAATGAGCAGTTCTTC
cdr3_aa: CSVYTALAGGNEQFF

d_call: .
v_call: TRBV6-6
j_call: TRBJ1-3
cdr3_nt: TGTGCCAGCAGCAGGGGCCCTCAATTGGCTGGAAACACCATATATTTT
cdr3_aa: CASSRGPQLAGNTIYF

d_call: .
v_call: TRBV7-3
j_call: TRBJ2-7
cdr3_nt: TGTGCCAGCAGCTTAGGGTCTGGGAGGAACGAGCAGTACTTC
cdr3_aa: CASSLGSGRNEQYF

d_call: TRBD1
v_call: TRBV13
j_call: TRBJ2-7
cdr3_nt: TGTGCCAGCAGCTTAGGCTTAACAGGGGACGCTCATAGGCCAACCTACGAGCAGTACTTC
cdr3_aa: CASSLGLTGDAHRPTYEQYF

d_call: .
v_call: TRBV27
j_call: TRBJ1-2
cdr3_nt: TGTGCCAGCAGTTTTGGGGGCGGTAACTATGGCTACACCTTC
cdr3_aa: CASSFGGGNYGYTF

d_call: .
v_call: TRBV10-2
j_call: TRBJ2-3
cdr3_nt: TGCGCCAGCGGGGGGGCGGTGTCAGATACGCAGTATTTT
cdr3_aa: CASGGAVSDTQYF

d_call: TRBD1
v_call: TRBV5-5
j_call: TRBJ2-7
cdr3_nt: TGTGCCAGCAGTTCTCCGGGACAGGGGTCCTACGAGCAGTACTTC
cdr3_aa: CASSSPGQGSYEQYF

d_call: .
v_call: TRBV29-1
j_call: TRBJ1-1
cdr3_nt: TGCAGCGCCGGTCGAAGTGCGGAGACTGAAGCTTTCTTT
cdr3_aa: CSAGRSAETEAFF

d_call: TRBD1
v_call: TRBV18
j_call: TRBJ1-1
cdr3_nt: TGTGCCAGCTCGTTGGGACAGGGGTTTGAAGCTTTCTTT
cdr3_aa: CASSLGQGFEAFF

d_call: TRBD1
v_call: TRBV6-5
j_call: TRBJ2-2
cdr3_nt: TGTGCCAGCACCTGGGACAGGAACACCGGGGAGCTGTTTTTT
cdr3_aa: CASTWDRNTGELFF

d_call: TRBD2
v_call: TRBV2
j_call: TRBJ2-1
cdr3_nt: TGTGCCAGCAGTCTTGAGCGGGGGGGGAGCAATGAGCAGTTCTTC
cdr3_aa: CASSLERGGSNEQFF

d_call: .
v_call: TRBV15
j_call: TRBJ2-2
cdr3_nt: TGTGCCACCAGCAAAGGCAGGGCTAGGTCCGGGGAGCTGTTTTTT
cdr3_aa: CATSKGRARSGELFF

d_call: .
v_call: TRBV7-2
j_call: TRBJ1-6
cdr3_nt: TGTGCCAGCAGCTTTTGGCAGGGTCCTTTAAGGGGACCCCTCCACTTT
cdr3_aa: CASSFWQGPLRGPLHF

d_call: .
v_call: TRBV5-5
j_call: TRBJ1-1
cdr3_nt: TGTGCCAGCAGCTTGACTTTTCAGGGTGGGACTGAAGCTTTCTTT
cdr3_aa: CASSLTFQGGTEAFF

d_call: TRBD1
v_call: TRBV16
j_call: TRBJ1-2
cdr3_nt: TGTGCCAGCAACCGACAGGGCGGGGGCTACACCTTC
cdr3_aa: CASNRQGGGYTF

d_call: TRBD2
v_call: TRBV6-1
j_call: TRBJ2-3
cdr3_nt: TGTGCCAGCAGTCCAACTAGCGGTGGATCAGATACGCAGTATTTT
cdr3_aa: CASSPTSGGSDTQYF

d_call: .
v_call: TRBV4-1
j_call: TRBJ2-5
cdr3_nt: TGCGCCAGCAGCCAAGCGGCGGGGTCGGGCGAGACCCAGTACTTC
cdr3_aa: CASSQAAGSGETQYF

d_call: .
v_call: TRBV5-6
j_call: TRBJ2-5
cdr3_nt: TGTGCCAGCAGCTTGGCCGGGAATCAAGAGACCCAGTACTTC
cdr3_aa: CASSLAGNQETQYF

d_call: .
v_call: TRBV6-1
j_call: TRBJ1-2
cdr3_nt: TGTGCCAGCAGTGACAGGGAAGAAGGCTACACCTTC
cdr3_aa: CASSDREEGYTF

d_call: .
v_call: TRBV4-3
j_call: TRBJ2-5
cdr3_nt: TGCGCCAGCAGCCAAGATCCGGCAGGGGTTGGAGAGACCCAGTACTTC
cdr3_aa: CASSQDPAGVGETQYF

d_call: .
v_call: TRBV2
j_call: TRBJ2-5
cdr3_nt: TGTGCCAGCATGAGAGAGGAGACCCAGTACTTC
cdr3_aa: CASMREETQYF

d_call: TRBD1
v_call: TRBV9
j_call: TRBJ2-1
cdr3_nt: TGTGCCAGCAGCGTGAGGACAGGGGACAACAATGAGCAGTTCTTC
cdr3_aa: CASSVRTGDNNEQFF

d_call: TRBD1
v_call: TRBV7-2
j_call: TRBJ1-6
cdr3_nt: TGTGCCAGCAGCTCCGGACAGGGGAAGAATTCACCCCTCCACTTT
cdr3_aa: CASSSGQGKNSPLHF

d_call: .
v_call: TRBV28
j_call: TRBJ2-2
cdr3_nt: TGTGCCAGCGGGGGCATGAACACCGGGGAGCTGTTTTTT
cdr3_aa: CASGGMNTGELFF

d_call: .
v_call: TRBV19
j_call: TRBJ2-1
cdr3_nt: TGTGCCAGTAGTATAGCCTCAGGGGCCTACAATGAGCAGTTCTTC
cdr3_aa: CASSIASGAYNEQFF

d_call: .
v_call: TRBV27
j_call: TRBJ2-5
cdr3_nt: TGTGCCAGCAGCCACGAGGAGGGAGAGACCCAGTACTTC
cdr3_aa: CASSHEEGETQYF

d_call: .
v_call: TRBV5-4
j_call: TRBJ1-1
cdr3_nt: TGTGCCAGCAGCTTATCATTGACAGAGATGAACACTGAAGCTTTCTTT
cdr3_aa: CASSLSLTEMNTEAFF

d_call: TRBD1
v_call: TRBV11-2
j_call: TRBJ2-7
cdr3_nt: TGTGCCAGCAGCTTAGAGCGGACAGGGGCCTACGAGCAGTACTTC
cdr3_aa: CASSLERTGAYEQYF

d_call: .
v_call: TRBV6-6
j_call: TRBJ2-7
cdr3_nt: TGTGCCAGCAGTGGAGCGGCCTACGAGCAGTACTTC
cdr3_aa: CASSGAAYEQYF

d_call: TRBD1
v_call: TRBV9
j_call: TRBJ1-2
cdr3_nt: TGTGCCAGCAGCGTGGGACAGGGGGCGTTCGGCTACACCTTC
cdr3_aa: CASSVGQGAFGYTF

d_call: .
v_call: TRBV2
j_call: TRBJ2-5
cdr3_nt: TGTGCCAGCAGCCTGGACAACCAAGAGACCCAGTACTTC
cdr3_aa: CASSLDNQETQYF

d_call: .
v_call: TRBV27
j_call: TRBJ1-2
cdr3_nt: TGTGCCAGCAGTTTAGTGGGGGGATCTGGCTACACCTTC
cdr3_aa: CASSLVGGSGYTF

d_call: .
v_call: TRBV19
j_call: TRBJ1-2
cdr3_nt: TGTGCCAGTAGTATAGATTTCAGGGAATATGGCTACACCTTC
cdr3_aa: CASSIDFREYGYTF

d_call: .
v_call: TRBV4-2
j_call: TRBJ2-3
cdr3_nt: TGTGCCAGCAGCCAAGATACTCTAGCAGATACGCAGTATTTT
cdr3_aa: CASSQDTLADTQYF

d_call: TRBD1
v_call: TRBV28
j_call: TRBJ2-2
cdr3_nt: TGTGCCAGCAGTCGACAGGGACGAAAAACCGGGGAGCTGTTTTTT
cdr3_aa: CASSRQGRKTGELFF

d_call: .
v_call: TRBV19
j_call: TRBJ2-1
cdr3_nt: TGTGCCAGTAGTAGAGCCAACTACAATGAGCAGTTCTTC
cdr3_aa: CASSRANYNEQFF

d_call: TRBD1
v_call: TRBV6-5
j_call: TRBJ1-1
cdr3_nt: TGTGCCAGCAGCAGGGCAGGGGGCACCACTGAAGCTTTCTTT
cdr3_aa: CASSRAGGTTEAFF

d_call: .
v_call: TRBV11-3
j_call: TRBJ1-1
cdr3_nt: TGTGCCAGCAGCTTAGCCGGAGCGGCGGAAGCTTTCTTT
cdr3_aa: CASSLAGAAEAFF